This T cell receptor beta chain was sequenced for a study of shared T cell receptors in the human thymus. In its sample, this clone was seen once. Clones were read by immunoSEQ multiplex PCR, and TCRdb kept only the in-frame ones, dropping some. The repertoire has approximately 660,000 clones, approximately 88% of them found once; the top ten carry 0.008% to 0.011%. Germline V gene lookup returns CDR1 MDHEN and CDR2 SYDVKM. The CDR3 contains 19 residues. Trimming cost V 3 bases and J 5 bases; bases outside gene matches: 17. The data were also submitted as part of a second study, on human thymus T cells. That source reports: Healthy Finnish infants having corrective surgery for congenital heart defects served as donors. Thymus tissue for the work was resected from patients undergoing corrective heart surgery. Both thymic and peripheral blood repertoires showed apparently biased V and J usage. A high degree of thymic repertoire overlap among unrelated individuals was reported in related research.

This chain uses TRBV28 with TRBJ2-3; 10 bases agree with TRBD2. The source of this sequence is a boy under three years old with a congenital heart defect. Sequencing input: thymocytes. CDR3 nucleotide sequence: TGTGCCAGCAGTTTCCGTCTAGCGGGAGACTACGTTGGTGGAGATACGCAGTATTTT. Its translation: CASSFRLAGDYVGGDTQYF.